This T cell receptor (beta chain) came from a study of blood T cell repertoires in COVID-19. Only in-frame clones appear in the TCRdb table, and some are missing; sequencing was by immunoSEQ multiplex PCR. The table has 200,000 to 250,000 clones, roughly 88% seen once; the top ten hold about 2.2%. Germline V gives CDR1 MNHEY, CDR2 SVGAGI. V was clipped by 0 bases and J by 0 bases, with 6 bases between them. CDR3 length: 15 amino acids. The source material was peripheral blood. This rearrangement joins TRBV6-5 to TRBJ1-5; no reliable D call. This clonotype originated in a man under 40 who had recovered from COVID-19. The CDR3 is CASSYSLYSNQPQHF. Here the CDR3 DNA reads TGTGCCAGCAGTTACTCACTCTATAGCAATCAGCCCCAGCATTTT.